This TCR beta chain was captured in a study of blood T cell repertoires in COVID-19. Study-level information: Acute and convalescent COVID-19 specimens originated in the United States, Italy and Spain. From T cells, B-cell-depleted T cells, or PBMCs came the material, which was cDNA or gDNA.

Methods used by the authors: Amplification of reference gene primers provided the estimated nucleated cell counts. Repertoires were generated with immunoSEQ multiplex PCR, while TCRdb's copy carries only in-frame clones and drops some. V, J and clone size derive from that table, while D and trimming were established from the DNA sequence. The table lists 180,000 or so clones, 80% to 90% of them singletons, with about 10% in the top ten. Looked up from germline, CDR1 is MNHEY and CDR2 is SVGAGI. V dropped 2 bases and J dropped 5; count of bases not matched to a gene: 4. The CDR3 runs 14 residues. This receptor was identified in a human donor with active or convalescent COVID-19. The donor label of this sample is uncertain. Sequencing was done on a sample of peripheral blood. The rearrangement joins TRBV6-5 to TRBJ2-3; 7 positions agree with TRBD1. The CDR3 spells CASSYTRQGDTQYF. DNA for the CDR3: TGTGCCAGCAGTTACACCCGACAGGGAGATACGCAGTATTTT.